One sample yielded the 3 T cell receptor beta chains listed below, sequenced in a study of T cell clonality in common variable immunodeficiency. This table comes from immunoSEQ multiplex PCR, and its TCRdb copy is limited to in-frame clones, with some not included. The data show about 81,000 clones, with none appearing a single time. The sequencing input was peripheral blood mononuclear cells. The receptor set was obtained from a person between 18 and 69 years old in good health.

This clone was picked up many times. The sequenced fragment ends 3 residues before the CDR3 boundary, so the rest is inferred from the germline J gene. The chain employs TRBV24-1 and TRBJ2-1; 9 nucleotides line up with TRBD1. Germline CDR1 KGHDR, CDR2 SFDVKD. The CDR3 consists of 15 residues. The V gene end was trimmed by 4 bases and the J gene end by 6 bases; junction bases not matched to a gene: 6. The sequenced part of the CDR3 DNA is TGTGCCACCAGTGACCTGGGGACAGGGAGCAATGAG. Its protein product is CATSDLGTGSNE. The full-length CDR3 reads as CATSDLGTGSNEQFF.

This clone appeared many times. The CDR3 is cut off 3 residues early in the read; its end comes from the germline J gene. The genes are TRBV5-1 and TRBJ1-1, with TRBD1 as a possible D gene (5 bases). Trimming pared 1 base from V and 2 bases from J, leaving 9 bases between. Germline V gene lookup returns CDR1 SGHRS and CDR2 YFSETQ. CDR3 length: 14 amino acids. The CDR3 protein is CASSLWGGNTEAFF. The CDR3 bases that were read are TGCGCCAGCAGCTTGTGGGGGGGTAACACTGAA.

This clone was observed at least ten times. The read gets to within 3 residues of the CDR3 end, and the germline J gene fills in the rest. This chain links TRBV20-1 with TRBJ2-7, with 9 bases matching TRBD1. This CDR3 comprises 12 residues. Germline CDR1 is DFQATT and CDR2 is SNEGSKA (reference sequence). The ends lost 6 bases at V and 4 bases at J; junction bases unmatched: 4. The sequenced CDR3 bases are TGCAGTGCGGGACAGGGAATTTACGAG. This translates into CSAGQGIYE. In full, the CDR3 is CSAGQGIYEQYF.